Following are 7 T cell receptor beta chains from one sample sequenced in a study of T cell changes during pregnancy in multiple sclerosis. Libraries were prepared by immunoSEQ multiplex PCR; TCRdb keeps only in-frame clonotypes and omits some of them. The sample carries about 96,000 clones, approximately 92% recorded once. The source material was peripheral blood, sampled in the first trimester of pregnancy. All receptors come from a female donor with multiple sclerosis, enrolled in a pregnancy study.

This sequence joins TRBV5-4 and TRBJ2-5, with a tentative D call TRBD2 (6 bases). Trimming removed 3 bases at V and 14 bases at J, with 26 bases between. This CDR3 contains 15 residues. The germline V gene encodes CDR1 SGHNT and CDR2 YYREEE (reference sequence). Here the CDR3 reads CASSSTSPFLGLPYF. Written as DNA, the CDR3 is TGTGCCAGCAGCTCAACCTCCCCGTTCTTGGGACTCCCCTACTTC. Filled out from reference TRBV5-4 and TRBJ2-5, the complete variable domain reads ETGVTQSPTHLIKTRGQQVTLRCSSQSGHNTVSWYQQALGQGPQFIFQYYREEENGRGNFPPRFSGLQFPNYSSELNVNALELDDSALYLCASSSTSPFLGLPYFGPGTRLLVL.

V and J are TRBV6-5 and TRBJ1-1, with a possible D match to TRBD1 (6 bases). The CDR3 runs to 15 residues. With 0 bases removed from V and 4 bases from J, the gap between germline ends came to 12 bases. Germline V gene sequence: CDR1 MNHEY, CDR2 SVGAGI. Written as DNA, the CDR3 is TGTGCCAGCAGTTACTCGGCCGGGACACTCACTGAAGCTTTCTTT. Residues: CASSYSAGTLTEAFF.

J is TRBJ1-2 and V is TRBV27; 9 nucleotides match TRBD1. CDR3 length equals 17 residues. Germline trimming cut 5 bases from V and 1 base from J; bases unmatched to any gene: 11. Germline V CDR1 and CDR2: MNHEY, SMNVEV (reference sequence). The CDR3 nucleotides read TGTGCCAGCAGTCGCTACCAACAGGGGGCTAATAACTATGGCTACACCTTC. This translates into CASSRYQQGANNYGYTF.

V usage is TRBV27 and J usage is TRBJ1-2, with a possible D match to TRBD1 (6 bases). In germline, CDR1 is MNHEY, CDR2 SMNVEV (reference sequence). Trimming pared 5 bases from V and 4 bases from J, leaving 20 bases between. The CDR3 runs 16 residues. The CDR3 DNA follows: TGTGCCAGCAGTGAGCGGGGGCCGCCCGGCGCCTATGGCTACACCTTC. Protein sequence: CASSERGPPGAYGYTF.

The chain combines TRBV15 with TRBJ1-2; no clear D gene. With 1 base removed from V and 12 bases from J, the gap between germline ends came to 18 bases. The CDR3 has 14 amino acids. Germline assignment: CDR1 LNHNV and CDR2 YYDKDF (reference sequence). Here the CDR3 reads CATSRGANTGKNTF. The CDR3, as DNA: TGTGCCACCAGCAGAGGGGCCAACACGGGGAAAAACACCTTC.

The chain uses TRBV2 and TRBJ2-7; 8 bases fit TRBD2. The CDR3 is 14 residues long. CDR1 is SNHLY, CDR2 FYNNEI, per germline. The junction had 7 bases not matched to a gene; V was cut back by 3 bases and J by 6 bases. Written as DNA, the CDR3 is TGTGCCAGCAGTGAGGTTAGCGGGAAACTCGAGCAGTACTTC. It translates to CASSEVSGKLEQYF.

The V gene is TRBV5-4, the J gene TRBJ2-6, with D unresolved. The CDR3 has 15 amino acids. The ends were cut back, 4 bases at V and 0 bases at J, with 8 bases in the middle. CDR1 is SGHNT and CDR2 is YYREEE in the germline V gene (reference sequence). CDR3 protein: CASSREVSGANVLTF. CDR3 nucleotide sequence: TGTGCCAGCAGCCGCGAGGTCTCTGGGGCCAACGTCCTGACTTTC.